Listed below are T cell receptor beta chains from one sample, sequenced in a study of cytomegalovirus exposure and HLA in healthy donors. Assay: immunoSEQ multiplex PCR; the TCRdb copy retains only in-frame clones and omits some. The sample carries 60,000 to 75,000 clones, around 91% recorded once. The sequencing input was PBMCs. The source of these receptors is a woman aged 25 to 39 in good health and CMV-seropositive. Each CDR3 is given with its conserved first and last residue.

v_call: TRBV10-2; j_call: TRBJ2-5; cdr3_aa: CASTLAGQETQYF
v_call: TRBV7-9; j_call: NA; cdr3_aa: CASSHRQDSYEQYF
v_call: TRBV20-1; j_call: TRBJ1-1; cdr3_aa: CSASNTEAFF
v_call: TRBV15; j_call: TRBJ1-2; cdr3_aa: CATSRDLNRGEYGYTF
v_call: TRBV27; j_call: NA; cdr3_aa: CASSPPGAVSYEQYF
v_call: TRBV30; j_call: TRBJ2-1; cdr3_aa: CAWSVRGSSYNEQFF
v_call: TRBV9; j_call: TRBJ2-5; cdr3_aa: CASSPEAGGGETQYF
v_call: TRBV6-6; j_call: TRBJ2-3; cdr3_aa: CASSPPGTGFSDTQYF
v_call: TRBV5-1; j_call: TRBJ1-1; cdr3_aa: CASSDWTVNTEAFF
v_call: TRBV14; j_call: TRBJ1-4; cdr3_aa: CASSQKTGVDEKLFF
v_call: TRBV7-6; j_call: TRBJ2-7; cdr3_aa: CASSLGTESYEQYF
v_call: TRBV11-2; j_call: TRBJ2-3; cdr3_aa: CASSLDDYTDTQYF
v_call: TRBV29-1; j_call: TRBJ2-1; cdr3_aa: CSAIAGGLNNEQFF
v_call: TRBV6-4; j_call: TRBJ1-1; cdr3_aa: CASSSDRSTTEAFF
v_call: TRBV27; j_call: TRBJ2-7; cdr3_aa: CASSLSLPGLAGSYEQYF
v_call: TRBV18; j_call: TRBJ2-7; cdr3_aa: CASSLRVASSYEQYF
v_call: TRBV2; j_call: TRBJ2-7; cdr3_aa: CASRTGDFPEQYF
v_call: TRBV2; j_call: TRBJ1-1; cdr3_aa: CASNPRDRELGTEAFF
v_call: TRBV7-3; j_call: TRBJ2-5; cdr3_aa: CASSLSGAGSETQYF
v_call: TRBV19; j_call: TRBJ1-1; cdr3_aa: CASSPAGFTEAFF
v_call: TRBV5-1; j_call: TRBJ2-6; cdr3_aa: CASSLVGQGSSGANVLTF
v_call: TRBV29-1; j_call: TRBJ2-7; cdr3_aa: CSVELQGDEQYF
v_call: TRBV6-5; j_call: TRBJ2-1; cdr3_aa: CASSYGLANEQFF
v_call: TRBV5-1; j_call: TRBJ2-7; cdr3_aa: CASSLDNYEGGWGEQYF
v_call: TRBV2; j_call: TRBJ1-5; cdr3_aa: CASSTQGAGQPQHF
v_call: TRBV7-9; j_call: TRBJ2-3; cdr3_aa: CASSLGVGVGRDTQYF